The 32 T cell receptor beta chains reported below all come from one sample, sequenced in a study of cytomegalovirus exposure and HLA in healthy donors. Some clones are missing from TCRdb's copy, which holds only in-frame ones; the method was immunoSEQ multiplex PCR. The sample records 200,000 to 300,000 clones, less than 95% being singletons. The sample was PBMCs. These receptors all stem from a woman in her thirties in good health and CMV-seronegative.

This rearrangement joins TRBV4-3 to TRBJ2-7; D is uncertain. CDR1 and CDR2 (germline): LGHNA, YSLEER. The CDR3 covers 16 residues. Between the trimmed V and J ends, which lost 4 bases and 6 bases, there was a span of 22 bases. CDR3 sequence (DNA): TGCGCCAGCAGCCCGTCCGGTTTAGGATATCTTGGCGAGCAGTACTTC. Its translation is CASSPSGLGYLGEQYF.

V is TRBV9 and J is TRBJ2-5; D gene uncertain. Trimming stripped 3 bases from V and 2 bases from J, with 2 bases between. This CDR3 region has 11 residues. From germline, CDR1 is SGDLS and CDR2 YYNGEE. The DNA for the CDR3 is TGTGCCAGCAGCGATCAAGAGACCCAGTACTTC. It translates to CASSDQETQYF. The complete variable domain, with remaining parts taken from reference TRBV9 and TRBJ2-5, reads DSGVTQTPKHLITATGQRVTLRCSPRSGDLSVYWYQQSLDQGLQFLIQYYNGEERAKGNILERFSAQQFPDLHSELNLSSLELGDSALYFCASSDQETQYFGPGTRLLVL.

In DNA, the CDR3 is TGCGCCAGCAGCTCGGGGACCTCCGGGACTAGCGATGAGCAGTTCTTC. It translates to CASSSGTSGTSDEQFF. The chain links TRBV5-1 to TRBJ2-1; 10 positions agree with TRBD2. Germline CDR1 and CDR2: SGHRS and YFSETQ. CDR3 length: 16 amino acids. The junction had 11 bases not matched to a gene; V was cut back by 3 bases and J by 8 bases. Combining the CDR3 with reference TRBV5-1 and TRBJ2-1 gives the whole variable domain KAGVTQTPRYLIKTRGQQVTLSCSPISGHRSVSWYQQTPGQGLQFLFEYFSETQRNKGNFPGRFSGRQFSNSRSEMNVSTLELGDSALYLCASSSGTSGTSDEQFFGPGTRLTVL.

The CDR3 loop is CASMDRGLWETQYF. The CDR3 coding sequence is TGTGCCAGCATGGACAGGGGGCTCTGGGAGACCCAGTACTTC. This chain links TRBV2 with TRBJ2-5, with 11 positions matching TRBD1. V trimming: 7 bases; J trimming: 5 bases; junction bases outside the gene matches: 6. CDR3 length: 14 residues. Germline loops: CDR1 SNHLY, CDR2 FYNNEI.

The gene calls are TRBV12-5 and TRBJ1-2; 8 positions match TRBD1. The germline V gene encodes CDR1 LGHNT and CDR2 FRNRAP. The CDR3 consists of 12 residues. Trimming cost V 5 bases and J 9 bases; bases outside gene matches: 5. For the CDR3, the DNA is TGTGCTAGTGGTACCGACAGGGGAAGCTACACCTTC. This encodes CASGTDRGSYTF.

The chain employs TRBV19 and TRBJ1-5, with TRBD1 matching over 7 bases. The CDR3 is 15 amino acids. The germline gives CDR1 LNHDA, CDR2 SQIVND (reference sequence). With 5 bases clipped from V and 7 bases from J, the junction kept 11 bases outside the gene matches. The CDR3 region has the DNA TGTGCCAGTAGTGTGACAGGGATCGCGGAGCAGCCCCAGCATTTT. Translating gives CASSVTGIAEQPQHF.

The chain carries TRBV11-1 and TRBJ2-5; a weak D match, TRBD1 (6 bases). CDR3 length: 12 residues. Trimming took off 2 bases at V and 9 bases at J, with 10 bases between the two ends. Germline V gene sequence: CDR1 SGHAT, CDR2 FQDESV (reference sequence). The CDR3 loop is CASSLSQGPQYF. The CDR3, as DNA: TGTGCCAGCAGCTTAAGCCAGGGGCCCCAGTACTTC.

The chain employs TRBV27 and TRBJ2-1; D is possibly TRBD1 or TRBD2 (5 bases each). This CDR3 has 14 residues. CDR1 and CDR2 (germline): MNHEY, SMNVEV (reference sequence). Trimming took off 2 bases at V and 3 bases at J, with 8 bases between the two ends. The CDR3 DNA reads as TGTGCCAGCAGTTTAGGGGACGGCTACAATGAGCAGTTCTTC. This encodes CASSLGDGYNEQFF.

This clone was counted once. J is TRBJ2-7 and V is TRBV27; TRBD1 is a possible D gene (5 bases). The germline V and J ends were trimmed by 7 bases and 0 bases, with 22 bases remaining between them. Germline-derived CDR1 and CDR2 are MNHEY and SMNVEV (reference sequence). This CDR3 is built from 17 residues. In DNA form, the CDR3 reads TGTGCCAGCAAAGGGCGAGATCTGGACATGCGCTCCTACGAGCAGTACTTC. Its protein is CASKGRDLDMRSYEQYF.

In DNA, the CDR3 is TGTGCCACCAGCAGAGACCGGACACAAAATCAGCCCCAGCATTTT. This encodes CATSRDRTQNQPQHF. The chain recombines TRBV15 with TRBJ1-5, with D possibly TRBD1 on 5 matching bases. Trimming took off 0 bases at V and 4 bases at J, with 10 bases between the two ends. This CDR3 spans 15 amino acids. Germline CDR1 reads LNHNV; CDR2 reads YYDKDF (reference sequence).

The chain joins TRBV9 to TRBJ2-7; D gene unclear. With 0 bases removed from V and 4 bases from J, the gap between germline ends came to 11 bases. The CDR3 totals 14 residues. Germline V gives CDR1 SGDLS, CDR2 YYNGEE. The CDR3 is CASSVGGPPYEQYF. The CDR3 DNA reads as TGTGCCAGCAGCGTAGGAGGACCTCCTTACGAGCAGTACTTC.

This chain joins TRBV27 and TRBJ2-1; possibly TRBD1 or TRBD2 for D (5 bases each). This CDR3 is 15 amino acids long. Germline values: CDR1 MNHEY, CDR2 SMNVEV (reference sequence). Trimming cost V 3 bases and J 6 bases, with 15 bases left between them. CDR3: CASSFSSSGLNEQFF. CDR3 coding DNA: TGTGCCAGCAGTTTTAGCAGTTCGGGGCTCAATGAGCAGTTCTTC.

V usage is TRBV6-1 and J usage is TRBJ1-4; TRBD1 matches 10 bases. The trim removed 8 bases at V and 5 bases at J, leaving 2 bases unmatched. The CDR3 is 13 residues long. Germline CDR1 and CDR2: MNHNS and SASEGT. The CDR3 DNA reads as TGTGCCAGCGGGGACAGGGGAAATGAAAAACTGTTTTTT. Translating gives CASGDRGNEKLFF.

The chain carries TRBV7-9 and TRBJ2-1, with 12 bases matching TRBD2. V dropped 5 bases and J dropped 7; count of bases not matched to a gene: 9. From germline, CDR1 is SEHNR and CDR2 FQNEAQ (reference sequence). The CDR3 is made up of 16 amino acids. CDR3 sequence (DNA): TGTGCCAGCAGCCCGAGGACTAGCGGGATTTTTAATGAGCAGTTCTTC. It specifies CASSPRTSGIFNEQFF.

This chain connects TRBV2 to TRBJ2-1, with D possibly TRBD2 on 6 matching bases. The CDR3 has 16 residues. Germline CDR1 SNHLY, CDR2 FYNNEI. V was cut by 10 bases and J by 0 bases, with 19 bases left in between. The CDR3 loop is CATQGPLASSYNEQFF. CDR3 DNA sequence: TGTGCCACCCAGGGACCACTAGCCTCCTCCTACAATGAGCAGTTCTTC.

Only one count was recorded for this clone. The V and J genes are TRBV30 and TRBJ2-3; D possibly corresponds to TRBD2 (6 bases). Trimming took 2 bases from V and 0 from J, leaving 12 bases between them. In germline, CDR1 is GTSNPN, CDR2 SVGIG (reference sequence). The CDR3 totals 15 residues. CDR3 sequence reads: CAWSKGGTSTDTQYF. Written as DNA, the CDR3 is TGTGCCTGGAGTAAGGGCGGGACGAGCACAGATACGCAGTATTTT.

The V and J genes are TRBV19 and TRBJ2-3; TRBD1 matches 8 bases. The V gene's germline CDR1 is LNHDA and CDR2 SQIVND (reference sequence). The CDR3 length is 15 residues. V was clipped by 5 bases and J by 3 bases; unmatched bases: 7. CDR3 amino acids: CASSGRGPETDTQYF. In DNA, the CDR3 is TGTGCCAGTAGTGGCAGGGGGCCCGAGACAGATACGCAGTATTTT.

The genes are TRBV25-1 and TRBJ1-1, with 7 bases that match TRBD1. With V trimmed by 3 bases and J by 5 bases, 6 bases remained unmatched. This CDR3 is 14 amino acids long. Germline V gene sequence: CDR1 MGHDK, CDR2 SYGVNS. CDR3 sequence reads: CASSERGRNTEAFF. In DNA form, the CDR3 reads TGTGCCAGCAGTGAGAGGGGGCGGAATACTGAAGCTTTCTTT.

The chain recombines TRBV9 with TRBJ1-3; D call uncertain. V was clipped by 1 base and J by 1 base, with 6 bases between them. The CDR3 totals 14 residues. Germline V gives CDR1 SGDLS, CDR2 YYNGEE. The CDR3, as DNA: TGTGCCAGCAGCGTAACGACATCTGGAAACACCATATATTTT. Translation: CASSVTTSGNTIYF.

The chain combines TRBV5-6 with TRBJ1-4; 8 nucleotides align to TRBD1. CDR1 is SGHDT and CDR2 is YYEEEE in the germline V gene. The ends lost 4 bases at V and 7 bases at J; junction bases unmatched: 9. The length of the CDR3 is 15 residues. The CDR3 coding sequence is TGTGCCAGCAGCCCCCGGACAGGGCGTCCTGAAAAACTGTTTTTT. It codes for CASSPRTGRPEKLFF. Variable domain in full (rest from reference TRBV5-6 and TRBJ1-4): DAGVTQSPTHLIKTRGQQVTLRCSPKSGHDTVSWYQQALGQGPQFIFQYYEEEERQRGNFPDRFSGHQFPNYSSELNVNALLLGDSALYLCASSPRTGRPEKLFFGSGTQLSVL.

The V call is TRBV11-2, the J call TRBJ2-7; 8 nucleotides agree with TRBD2. J gave up 2 bases and V 5 bases, and 20 bases lay outside the gene matches. Germline V gene lookup returns CDR1 SGHAT and CDR2 FQNNGV. This CDR3 is 19 amino acids long. The CDR3 loop is CASSPQVDAGGPRPYEQYF. The CDR3 DNA reads as TGTGCCAGCAGCCCCCAAGTCGATGCGGGAGGCCCTCGACCCTACGAGCAGTACTTC.

The J gene is TRBJ2-1, the V gene TRBV7-3, with 7 bases fitting TRBD1. Losses at the gene ends were 5 bases for V and 3 bases for J; bases not matched to a gene: 1. CDR1 is SGHTA, CDR2 FQGTGA, per germline. This CDR3 has 13 amino acids. The CDR3 DNA reads TGTGCCAGCAGCGGACAGGTCTACAATGAGCAGTTCTTC. Amino acid sequence: CASSGQVYNEQFF.

The chain joins TRBV11-2 to TRBJ2-7; 10 positions agree with TRBD1. Germline CDR1 and CDR2: SGHAT and FQNNGV. V dropped 1 base and J dropped 3; count of bases not matched to a gene: 6. There are 16 residues in the CDR3. CDR3 residues: CASSLGYGDRGYEQYF. In DNA form, the CDR3 reads TGTGCCAGCAGCTTAGGCTACGGGGACAGGGGCTACGAGCAGTACTTC.

The chain has TRBV4-2 and TRBJ1-1; no clear D. V was trimmed by 4 bases and J by 4 bases, leaving 13 bases between them. The germline V gene has CDR1 LGHNA and CDR2 YNFKEQ. This CDR3 region has 14 residues. CDR3 nucleotides: TGTGCCAGCAGCCCCGGCCCTTCCGGCACTGAAGCTTTCTTT. Protein product: CASSPGPSGTEAFF.

CDR3 in amino acids: CASSVSGSQETQYF. The CDR3 region has the DNA TGCGCCAGCAGTGTGTCGGGGAGCCAAGAGACCCAGTACTTC. J is TRBJ2-5 and V is TRBV10-2; tentatively, D is TRBD2 (5 bases). Between the trimmed V and J ends, which lost 4 bases and 1 base, there was a span of 10 bases. Germline CDR1 and CDR2: WSHSY and SAAADI. The CDR3 sequence is 14 residues long.

This clone is a singleton in its sample. The chain joins TRBV7-2 to TRBJ1-1; TRBD1 matches 8 bases. Looked up from germline, CDR1 is SGHTA and CDR2 is FQGNSA. The CDR3 is 13 amino acids. Unmatched junction bases numbered 3, after V lost 3 bases and J lost 6 bases. This CDR3 reads CASSLADRAEAFF. In DNA form, the CDR3 reads TGTGCCAGCAGCTTGGCGGACAGGGCTGAAGCTTTCTTT.

V and J are TRBV28 and TRBJ1-1; no clear D gene. V was cut by 1 base and J by 0 bases, with 6 bases left in between. There are 14 residues in the CDR3. Per germline, CDR1 MDHEN and CDR2 SYDVKM. CDR3: CASSLSRLNTEAFF. Here the CDR3 DNA reads TGTGCCAGCAGTTTATCACGGTTGAACACTGAAGCTTTCTTT.

V and J are TRBV10-3 and TRBJ1-5; D gene unclear. Germline CDR1 and CDR2: ENHRY and SYGVKD. The CDR3 spans 14 residues. The V end lost 6 bases, the J end lost 0 bases, and 9 bases lay between the germline ends. In DNA, the CDR3 is TGTGCCATCAGCTCGGGCATTAGCAATCAGCCCCAGCATTTT. Translation: CAISSGISNQPQHF.

The chain recombines TRBV6-5 with TRBJ2-7; no definite D call. CDR1 and CDR2 (germline): MNHEY, SVGAGI. Trimming pared 2 bases from V and 2 bases from J, leaving 16 bases between. CDR3 length: 16 amino acids. The CDR3 DNA sequence: TGTGCCAGCAGTTACGGACGGAGACTCTTCACCTACGAGCAGTACTTC. It yields the protein CASSYGRRLFTYEQYF.

The rearrangement joins TRBV11-2 to TRBJ2-2; 7 bases fit TRBD2. The trim removed 5 bases at V and 6 bases at J, leaving 3 bases unmatched. The length of the CDR3 is 13 residues. The germline V gene encodes CDR1 SGHAT and CDR2 FQNNGV. CDR3 protein: CASSGGGAGELFF. CDR3 DNA: TGTGCCAGCAGCGGGGGGGGAGCCGGGGAGCTGTTTTTT. Full variable domain (rest looked up from reference TRBV11-2 and TRBJ2-2): EAGVAQSPRYKIIEKRQSVAFWCNPISGHATLYWYQQILGQGPKLLIQFQNNGVVDDSQLPKDRFSAERLKGVDSTLKIQPAKLEDSAVYLCASSGGGAGELFFGEGSRLTVL.

This chain links TRBV7-3 with TRBJ2-1; D is perhaps TRBD2 (5 bases). The germline gives CDR1 SGHTA, CDR2 FQGTGA. The V and J ends lost 5 bases and 0 bases respectively, with 11 bases between them. This CDR3 comprises 15 residues. The CDR3 coding sequence is TGTGCCAGCAGCCCTGGGAGCACCTCCTACAATGAGCAGTTCTTC. Amino acids: CASSPGSTSYNEQFF.

The chain joins TRBV23-1 to TRBJ2-7, with D unclear. TRBV23-1 qualifies as an ORF whose function is uncertain. The length of the CDR3 is 13 residues. Trimming removed 6 bases at V and 6 bases at J, with 15 bases between. In nucleotides, the CDR3 is TGCGCCAGCAGCCCAGGACGGGCGCGCGAGCAGTACTTC. Amino acid sequence: CASSPGRAREQYF.